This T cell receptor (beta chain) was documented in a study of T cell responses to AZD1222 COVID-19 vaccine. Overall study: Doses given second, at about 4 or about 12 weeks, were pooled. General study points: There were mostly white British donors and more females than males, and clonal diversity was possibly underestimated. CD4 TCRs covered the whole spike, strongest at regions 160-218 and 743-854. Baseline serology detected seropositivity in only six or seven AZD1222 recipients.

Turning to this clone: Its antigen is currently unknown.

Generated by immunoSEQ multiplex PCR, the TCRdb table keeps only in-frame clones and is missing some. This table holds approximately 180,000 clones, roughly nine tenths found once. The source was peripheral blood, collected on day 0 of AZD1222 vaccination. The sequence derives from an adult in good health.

DNA of the CDR3: TGCGCCAGCAGCCGAGGAGGCCAAGAGACCCAGTACTTC. Amino acid sequence: CASSRGGQETQYF. This chain connects TRBV4-1 to TRBJ2-5, with D possibly matching TRBD2 (5 bases). V gave up 4 bases and J gave up 1 base, with 7 bases separating them. Germline lookup yields CDR1 MGHRA and CDR2 YSYEKL. The length of the CDR3 is 13 residues.